A selection of T cell receptor beta chains follows, all from one sample in a study of blood T cell repertoires in COVID-19. Assay used: immunoSEQ multiplex PCR; TCRdb lists only in-frame clones, some missing. The table has about 70,000 clones, roughly 79% seen once. Sequenced input: peripheral blood. Source of these receptors: a woman in her 70s with acute or convalescent COVID-19. CDR3s include the opening cysteine and the closing phenylalanine or tryptophan. A D gene is named only where the DNA matches it firmly. Part of the rows lack a size; the others show once, few, many or a class for expanded clones.

len | j_gene | abundance | v_gene | d_gene | CDR3nt | CDR3aa
15 | TRBJ2-1 | once | TRBV7-2 | TRBD2 | TGTGCCAGCAGCTTCCGAGCGGGAGGTAACAATGAGCAGTTCTTC | CASSFRAGGNNEQFF
15 | TRBJ1-5 | few | TRBV2 | TRBD1 | TGTGCCAGCAGCGCCACAGGGGGCGGGAATCAGCCCCAGCATTTT | CASSATGGGNQPQHF
15 | TRBJ1-4 | - | TRBV7-8 | TRBD1 | TGTGCCAGCAGTCCTCCCGGGACAGGCGGAGAAAAACTGTTTTTT | CASSPPGTGGEKLFF
13 | TRBJ1-2 | - | TRBV27 | - | TGTGCCAGCTGCCCTGGCCAGGGGTTAGGCTACACCTTC | CASCPGQGLGYTF
15 | TRBJ2-3 | - | TRBV4-1 | TRBD2 | TGCGCCAGCTCCCGGGGGGGGGTCCCCACAGATACGCAGTATTTT | CASSRGGVPTDTQYF
15 | TRBJ1-6 | few | TRBV4-1 | TRBD1 | TGCGCCAGCAGCCTCAGACAGGGCGACGGTTCACCCCTCCACTTT | CASSLRQGDGSPLHF
13 | TRBJ2-7 | once | TRBV9 | - | TGTGCCAGCAGCGGCCCCGCGGCCCTCGAGCAGTACTTC | CASSGPAALEQYF
13 | TRBJ2-7 | - | TRBV7-2 | - | TGTGCCAGCAGCAAGGACAGAGCCTACGAGCAGTACTTC | CASSKDRAYEQYF
15 | TRBJ1-1 | - | TRBV14 | TRBD1 | TGTGCCAGCAGCCAAACCACAGGGGGCAGTAATGAAGCTTTCTTT | CASSQTTGGSNEAFF
15 | TRBJ2-6 | - | TRBV30 | - | TGTGCCTGGAGCCCCGGACACTCTGGGGCCAACGTCCTGACTTTC | CAWSPGHSGANVLTF
15 | TRBJ1-2 | - | TRBV10-3 | TRBD1 | TGTGCCATCAGACCGGGACAGGCTTCTAACTATGGCTACACCTTC | CAIRPGQASNYGYTF
15 | TRBJ1-1 | few | TRBV3-1/TRBV3-2 | - | TGTGCCAGCAGCCAAGCGGGGGGCGGGAACACTGAAGCTTTCTTT | CASSQAGGGNTEAFF
14 | TRBJ2-7 | - | TRBV9 | - | TGTGCCAGCAGCGTAGCCCCCAGGGCGAGCGAGCAGTACTTC | CASSVAPRASEQYF
16 | TRBJ2-3 | - | TRBV4-1 | TRBD2 | TGCGCCAGCAGCCAAGTCGACGGGAGGAAGGCAGATACGCAGTATTTT | CASSQVDGRKADTQYF
17 | TRBJ1-3 | once | TRBV13 | TRBD1 | TGTGCCAGCAGCTCAGATGGAGGGGGCGGTGGTGGAAACACCATATATTTT | CASSSDGGGGGGNTIYF
15 | TRBJ2-3 | - | TRBV3-1/TRBV3-2 | TRBD1 | TGTGCCAGCAGCCAAGAGACAGGGTGGACAGATACGCAGTATTTT | CASSQETGWTDTQYF
15 | TRBJ2-3 | few | TRBV6-5 | TRBD2 | TGTGCCAGCAGGAGTAGCGGGAGGGCAGCTGATACGCAGTATTTT | CASRSSGRAADTQYF
13 | TRBJ2-1 | once | TRBV11-2 | TRBD2 | TGTGCCAGCAGCACGACTAGCGTCAATGAGCAGTTCTTC | CASSTTSVNEQFF
13 | TRBJ2-1 | - | TRBV3-1/TRBV3-2 | TRBD1 | TGTGCCAGCAGCCAAGGACAGGGGGTTGAGCAGTTCTTC | CASSQGQGVEQFF
14 | TRBJ1-3 | - | TRBV6-4 | - | TGTGCCAGCAGGACGGGACACTCTGGAAACACCATATATTTT | CASRTGHSGNTIYF
12 | TRBJ2-3 | - | TRBV19 | - | TGTGCCAGTAGACAGAGGGCAGATACGCAGTATTTT | CASRQRADTQYF
14 | TRBJ2-1 | - | TRBV10-1 | - | TGCGCCAGCAGTGTAGGGGGGGACAACAATGAGCAGTTCTTC | CASSVGGDNNEQFF
15 | TRBJ1-5 | few | TRBV18 | - | TGTGCCAGCTCACCGGGCGACAGTCCGGCTGCGCCCCAGCATTTT | CASSPGDSPAAPQHF
12 | TRBJ2-1 | - | TRBV11-3 | TRBD2 | TGTGCCAGCAGCGGTCGGGGGGATGAGCAGTTCTTC | CASSGRGDEQFF
16 | TRBJ2-3 | - | TRBV28 | - | TGTGCCAGCAGCTCCCCCCAGACAGGCCTGGTGGATACGCAGTATTTT | CASSSPQTGLVDTQYF
11 | TRBJ1-2 | - | TRBV28 | - | TGTGCCAGCAACAGAAACTATGGCTACACCTTC | CASNRNYGYTF
16 | TRBJ2-3 | - | TRBV5-1 | TRBD2 | TGCGCCAGCAGCTTGTTAACAGCGGGGAGCTTGGATACGCAGTATTTT | CASSLLTAGSLDTQYF